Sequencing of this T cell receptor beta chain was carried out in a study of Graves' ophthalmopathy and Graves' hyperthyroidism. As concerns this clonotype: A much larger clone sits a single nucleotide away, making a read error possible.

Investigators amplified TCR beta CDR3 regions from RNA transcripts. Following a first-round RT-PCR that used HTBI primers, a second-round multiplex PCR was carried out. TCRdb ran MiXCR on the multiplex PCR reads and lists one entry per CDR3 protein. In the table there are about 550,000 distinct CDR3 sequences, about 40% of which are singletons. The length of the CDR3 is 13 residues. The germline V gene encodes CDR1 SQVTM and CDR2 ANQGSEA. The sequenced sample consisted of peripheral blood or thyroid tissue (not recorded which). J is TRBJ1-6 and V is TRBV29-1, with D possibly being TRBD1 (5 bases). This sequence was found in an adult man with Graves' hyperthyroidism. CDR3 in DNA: TGCAGCGTTGCTAGGGAGGGGAATTCACCCCCCCACTTT. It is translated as CSVAREGNSPPHF.